This is a list of T cell receptor beta chains from one sample in a study of beta chain features in type 1 diabetes. This table comes from immunoSEQ multiplex PCR, and its TCRdb copy is limited to in-frame clones, with some not included. Seen here are some 170,000 clones, more than 60% observed once, and the top ten hold roughly 0.089%. The sample taken for sequencing was naive CD4+ T cells from blood. These receptor sequences come from a man aged 25-45 years with type 1 diabetes. CDR3s include the opening cysteine and the closing phenylalanine or tryptophan.

J	V	CDR3
TRBJ2-5	TRBV9	CASSPWTHVQETQYF
TRBJ2-1	TRBV2	CASSQGQRGEGNEQFF
TRBJ1-5	TRBV30	CAWSASHNQPQHF
TRBJ2-7	TRBV29-1	CSAAGTGVTYEQYF
TRBJ2-7	TRBV29-1	CSVGGAYEQYF
TRBJ1-1	TRBV29-1	CSVEVMASAFF
TRBJ2-3	TRBV11-2	CASSSLMGTQYF
TRBJ2-1	TRBV27	CASSYRTGDYNEQFF
TRBJ2-5	TRBV29-1	CSVGGSETQYF
TRBJ2-5	TRBV5-4	CASSLGTGGWDETQYF
TRBJ2-5	TRBV30	CAWSKQGEETQYF
TRBJ1-6	TRBV7-9	CASSLEGVGTANSPLHF
TRBJ2-5	TRBV7-2	CASSRGTEQETQYF
TRBJ2-5	TRBV29-1	CSPGTGETQYF
TRBJ2-7	TRBV30	CAWRVAYEQYF
TRBJ1-2	TRBV29-1	CSVGQDYGYTF
TRBJ2-3	TRBV14	CASSHLRVTSTDTQYF
TRBJ2-4	TRBV5-1	CASSLGVPENIQYF
TRBJ2-5	TRBV7-6	CASSLVWPRVETQYF
TRBJ2-5	TRBV29-1	CSVRTSGGQGGQETQYF
TRBJ2-3	TRBV29-1	CSVARQGVDTQYF
TRBJ2-6	TRBV7-9	CASSSHSSGANVLTF
TRBJ2-5	TRBV29-1	CSVEKETQYF
TRBJ1-1	TRBV15	CATSTGTANTEAFF
TRBJ2-7	TRBV25-1	CASSVASREQYF
TRBJ1-5	TRBV6-4	CASSAESGNQPQHF
TRBJ2-5	TRBV14	CASSQNREETQYF
TRBJ1-6	TRBV30	CAWGALDNSPLHF
TRBJ1-2	TRBV30	CAWREGYRVLYGYTF
TRBJ2-1	TRBV29-1	CSVRRGSYNEQFF
TRBJ1-1	TRBV20-1	CSARWNTEAFF
TRBJ2-7	TRBV29-1	CSVGQVSSYEQYF
TRBJ2-1	TRBV9	CASSVVRDTFSYNEQFF
TRBJ2-5	TRBV29-1	CSARDKERETQYF
TRBJ1-2	TRBV13	CASSFGQGGNYGYTF
TRBJ2-7	TRBV7-2	CASSRRDRAYEQYF
TRBJ2-3	TRBV9	CASSRDRLTRTDTQYF
TRBJ2-7	TRBV29-1	CSVESTGQPYEQYF
TRBJ2-1	TRBV20-1	CSARGWNEQFF
TRBJ2-2	TRBV30	CAWSTDTGELFF
TRBJ1-2	TRBV4-3	CASSQDYRGLYGYTF
TRBJ2-1	TRBV7-2	CASGVELSYNEQFF
TRBJ1-2	TRBV29-1	CSVTGQGRPETF
TRBJ2-1	TRBV30	CAWRRMGLPEGQFF
TRBJ1-5	TRBV30	CAWSQDRNQPQHF
TRBJ2-5	TRBV7-9	CASSYTGTRQETQYF
TRBJ1-2	TRBV30	CAWSLRDTRSGGYTF
TRBJ2-5	TRBV7-8	CASSWVLAQETQYF